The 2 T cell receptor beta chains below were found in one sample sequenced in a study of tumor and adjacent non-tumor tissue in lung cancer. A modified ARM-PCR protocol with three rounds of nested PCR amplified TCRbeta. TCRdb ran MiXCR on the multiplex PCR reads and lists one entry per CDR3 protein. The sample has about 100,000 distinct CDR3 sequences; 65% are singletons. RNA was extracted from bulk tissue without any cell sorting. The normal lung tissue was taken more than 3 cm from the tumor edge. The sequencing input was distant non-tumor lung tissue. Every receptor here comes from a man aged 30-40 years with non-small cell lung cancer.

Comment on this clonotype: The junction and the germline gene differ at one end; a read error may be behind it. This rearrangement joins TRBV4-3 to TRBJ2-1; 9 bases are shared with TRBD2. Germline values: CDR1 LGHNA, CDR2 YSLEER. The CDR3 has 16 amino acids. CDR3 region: CANSQQFLAGNYEQFF. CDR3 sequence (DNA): TGCGCCAACAGCCAACAGTTTCTAGCGGGGAACTATGAGCAGTTCTTC.

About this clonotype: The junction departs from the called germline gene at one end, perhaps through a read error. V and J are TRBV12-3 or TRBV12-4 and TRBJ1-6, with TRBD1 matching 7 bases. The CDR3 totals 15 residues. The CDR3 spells CDSSLGDSLASPLHF. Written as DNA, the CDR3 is TGTGACAGCAGTTTAGGGGACAGTTTGGCTTCACCCCTCCACTTT.